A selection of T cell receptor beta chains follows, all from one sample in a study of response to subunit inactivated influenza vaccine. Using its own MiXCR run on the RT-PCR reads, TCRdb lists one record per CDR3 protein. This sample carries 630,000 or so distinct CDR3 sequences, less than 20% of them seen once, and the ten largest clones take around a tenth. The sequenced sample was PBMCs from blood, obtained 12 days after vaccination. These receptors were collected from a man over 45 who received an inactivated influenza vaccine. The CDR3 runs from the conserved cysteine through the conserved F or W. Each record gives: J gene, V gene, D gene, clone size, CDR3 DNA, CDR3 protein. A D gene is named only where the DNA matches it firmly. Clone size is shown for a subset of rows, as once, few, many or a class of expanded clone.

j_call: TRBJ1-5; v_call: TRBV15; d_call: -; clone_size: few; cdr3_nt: TGTGCCACCAGCAGACACTACAATCAGCCCCAGCATTTT; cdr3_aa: CATSRHYNQPQHF
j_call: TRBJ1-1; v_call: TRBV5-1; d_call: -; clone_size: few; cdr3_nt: TGCGCCAGCAGCTTGGACAGATTGGACACTGAAGCTTTCTTT; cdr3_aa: CASSLDRLDTEAFF
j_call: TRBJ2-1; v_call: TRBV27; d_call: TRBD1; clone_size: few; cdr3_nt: TGTGCCAGCAGACCGGGACAGACCTACAATGAGCAGTTCTTC; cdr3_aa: CASRPGQTYNEQFF
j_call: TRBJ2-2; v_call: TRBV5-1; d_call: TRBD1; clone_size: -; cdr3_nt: TGCGCCAGCAGCATCGGACAGGGTGTCGCCGGGGAGCTGTTTTTT; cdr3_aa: CASSIGQGVAGELFF
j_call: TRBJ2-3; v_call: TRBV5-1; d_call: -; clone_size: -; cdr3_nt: TGCGCCAGCAGCTCCTGGGCGAGCACAGATACGCAGTATTTT; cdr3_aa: CASSSWASTDTQYF
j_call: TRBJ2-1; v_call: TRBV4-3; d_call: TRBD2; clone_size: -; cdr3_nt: TGCGCCAGCAGCCCCCTAGCGGAATACAATGAGCAGTTCTTC; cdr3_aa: CASSPLAEYNEQFF
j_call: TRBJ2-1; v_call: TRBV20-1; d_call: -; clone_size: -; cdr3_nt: TGCAGTGCTAGAGATCAAGTGCGGGTCGTCTACAATGAGCAGTTCTTC; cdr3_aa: CSARDQVRVVYNEQFF
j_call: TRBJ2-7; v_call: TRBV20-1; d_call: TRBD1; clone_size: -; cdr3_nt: TGCAGTGCGCCTTGGACAGGATCCTACGAGCAGTACTTC; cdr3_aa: CSAPWTGSYEQYF
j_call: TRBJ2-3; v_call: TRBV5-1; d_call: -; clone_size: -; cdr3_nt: TGCGCCAGCAGCTTGGCCTTGACAAGTCGATCTACAGATACGCAGTATTTT; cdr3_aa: CASSLALTSRSTDTQYF
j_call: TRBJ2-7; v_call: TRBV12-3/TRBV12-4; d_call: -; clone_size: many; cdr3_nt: TGTGCCAGCAGTTTAGTCAGGCCTTGGGAGCAGTACTTC; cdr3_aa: CASSLVRPWEQYF
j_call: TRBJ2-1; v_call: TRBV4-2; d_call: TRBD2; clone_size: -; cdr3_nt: TGTGCCAGCGGCCGGGAGGGCCTCTACAATGAGCAGTTCTTC; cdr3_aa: CASGREGLYNEQFF
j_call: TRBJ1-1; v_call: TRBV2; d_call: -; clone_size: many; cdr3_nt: TGTGCCAGCATGAGACTCGAAGCTTTCTTT; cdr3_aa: CASMRLEAFF
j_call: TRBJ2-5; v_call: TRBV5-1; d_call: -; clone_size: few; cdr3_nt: TGCGCCAGCATGACTTGGAAAGCGTCAGGAGAGACCCAGTACTTC; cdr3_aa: CASMTWKASGETQYF
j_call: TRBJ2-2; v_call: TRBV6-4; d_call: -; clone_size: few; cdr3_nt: TGTGCCAGCAGATTGCGGCTAGCGATTAGTCCCGGGGAGCTGTTTTTT; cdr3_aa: CASRLRLAISPGELFF
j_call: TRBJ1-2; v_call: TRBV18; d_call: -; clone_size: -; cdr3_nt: TGTGCCAGCTCACCCCTGCGGGGGTTAGAGGGCTACACCTTC; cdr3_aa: CASSPLRGLEGYTF
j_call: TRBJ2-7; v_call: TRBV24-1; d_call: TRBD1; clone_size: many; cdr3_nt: TGTGCCACCAAGGACAGGGGGACCGCTTCCTACGAGCAGTACTTC; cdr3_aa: CATKDRGTASYEQYF
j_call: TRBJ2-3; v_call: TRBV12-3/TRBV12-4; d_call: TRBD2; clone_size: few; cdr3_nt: TGTGCCAGCAGTTCCCAAACCTCACTAGCGGGAGTGTCAGATACGCAGTATTTT; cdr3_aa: CASSSQTSLAGVSDTQYF
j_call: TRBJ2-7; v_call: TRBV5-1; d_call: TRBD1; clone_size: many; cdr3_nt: TGCGCCAGCAGCTATTCCGGGACAGATAACTACGAGCAGTACTTC; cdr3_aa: CASSYSGTDNYEQYF
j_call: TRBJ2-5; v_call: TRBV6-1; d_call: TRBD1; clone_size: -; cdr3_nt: TGTGCCAGCAGCCCCTCAGGGGGAAGGCAAGAGACCCAGTACTTC; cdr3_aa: CASSPSGGRQETQYF
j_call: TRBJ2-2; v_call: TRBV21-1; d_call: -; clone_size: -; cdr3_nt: TGTGCCAGCAGTCACCTCCCCCTCACCGGGGAGCTGTTTTTT; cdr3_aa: CASSHLPLTGELFF
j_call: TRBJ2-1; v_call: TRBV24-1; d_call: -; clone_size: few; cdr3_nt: TGTGCCACCAGTGGGGGGCCCCTAGAGCAGTTCTTC; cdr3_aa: CATSGGPLEQFF
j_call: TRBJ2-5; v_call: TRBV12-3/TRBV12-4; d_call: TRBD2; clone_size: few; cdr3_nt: TGTGCCAGCACCCTCGGGGGGGGGGAGACCCAGTACTTC; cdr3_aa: CASTLGGGETQYF
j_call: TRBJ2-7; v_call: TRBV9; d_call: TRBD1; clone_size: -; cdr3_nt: TGTGCCAGCAGCGGAGGACAGGGGGCGCGCGAGCACTACTTC; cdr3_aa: CASSGGQGAREHYF
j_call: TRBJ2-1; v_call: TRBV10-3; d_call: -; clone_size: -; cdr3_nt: TGTGCCATCAGTGAGTCGGGGGGCCTCTACAATGAGCAGTTCTTC; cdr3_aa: CAISESGGLYNEQFF
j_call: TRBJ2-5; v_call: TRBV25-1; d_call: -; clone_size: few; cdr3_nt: TGTGCCAGCAGTGAATATTCCGGCCAAGAGACCCAGTACTTC; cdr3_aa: CASSEYSGQETQYF
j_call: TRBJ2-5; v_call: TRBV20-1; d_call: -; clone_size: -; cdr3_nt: TGCAGTGCTAGAAGGGGGGGCCTCCGTGAGACCCAGTACTTC; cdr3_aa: CSARRGGLRETQYF
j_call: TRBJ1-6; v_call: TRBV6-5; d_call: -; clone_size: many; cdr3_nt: TGTGCCAGCAGTTACACCTATAATTCACCCCTCCACTTT; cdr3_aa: CASSYTYNSPLHF